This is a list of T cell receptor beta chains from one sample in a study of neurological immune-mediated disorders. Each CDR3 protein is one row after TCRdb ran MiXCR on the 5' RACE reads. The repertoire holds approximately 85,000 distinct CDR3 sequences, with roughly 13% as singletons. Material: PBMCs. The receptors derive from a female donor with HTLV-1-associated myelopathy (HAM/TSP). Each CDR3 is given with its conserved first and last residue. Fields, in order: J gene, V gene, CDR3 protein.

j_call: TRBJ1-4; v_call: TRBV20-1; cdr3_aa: CSAREDSFCEKLFF
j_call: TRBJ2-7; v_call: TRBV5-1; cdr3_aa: CASSLSSEQYF
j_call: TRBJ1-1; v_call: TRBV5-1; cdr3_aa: CASSLWGFAAFF
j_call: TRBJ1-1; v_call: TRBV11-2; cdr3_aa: CASSLGGDTEAFF
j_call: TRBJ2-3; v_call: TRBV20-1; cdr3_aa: CSARVKETDTQYF
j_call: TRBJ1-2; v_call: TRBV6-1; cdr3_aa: CASAAEFNYGYTF
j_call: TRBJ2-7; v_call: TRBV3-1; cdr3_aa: CASSRLGVDEQYF
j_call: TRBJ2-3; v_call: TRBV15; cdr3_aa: CAPSDPGTDTQYF
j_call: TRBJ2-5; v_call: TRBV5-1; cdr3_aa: CASSLGQGGETQYF
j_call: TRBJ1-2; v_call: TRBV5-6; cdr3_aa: CASSRMDRGAYGYTF
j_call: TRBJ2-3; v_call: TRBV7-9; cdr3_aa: CASSPRGSGGVTDTQYF
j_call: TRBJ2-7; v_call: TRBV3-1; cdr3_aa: CASSSKQGTEQYF
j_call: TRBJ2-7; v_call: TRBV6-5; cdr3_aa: CATTQAYEQYF
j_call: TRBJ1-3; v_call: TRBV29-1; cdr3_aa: CSVVGQKSSGNTIYF
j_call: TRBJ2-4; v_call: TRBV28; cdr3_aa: CASSLFNWADAAF
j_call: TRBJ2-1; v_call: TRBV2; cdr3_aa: CASMGLDNNEQFF
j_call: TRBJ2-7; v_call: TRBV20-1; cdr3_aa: CSARATGEPYEQYF